This T cell receptor (beta chain) was identified in a study of response to subunit inactivated influenza vaccine. TCRdb passed the RT-PCR reads through MiXCR, listing each CDR3 protein once. Found here are 150,000 to 200,000 distinct CDR3 sequences, about 12% of them singletons; the top ten hold around 28%. This clonotype has just a few counts. These sequences were also reported in another study, on T cells expressing NK-cell markers. This second study says: TCR beta cDNA was generated via 5'RACE template switching incorporating UMIs.

The specimen was CD8+ T cells sorted from PBMCs, collected less than 13 days after vaccination. This receptor was identified in a man in his fifties or sixties who received an inactivated influenza vaccine.

In DNA form, the CDR3 reads TGCAGCGCCATCGCCTCTAGCGGGAGGACTCCAGATACGCAGTATTTT. Encoded protein: CSAIASSGRTPDTQYF. The chain carries TRBV29-1 and TRBJ2-3; 11 nucleotides match TRBD2. Trimming removed 7 bases from V and 4 bases from J; junction bases left unmatched: 13. This CDR3 comprises 16 residues. The V gene's germline CDR1 is SQVTM and CDR2 ANQGSEA.